One sample yielded the 30 T cell receptor beta chains listed below, sequenced in a study of CXCR3-negative and CXCR3-positive naive CD8 T cells. The TRB cDNA libraries were prepared by 5' RACE with UMI labels. After re-calling the 5' RACE reads, TCRdb lists one entry per CDR3 protein, DNA absent. Recorded for this sample: over 100,000 distinct CDR3 sequences. Sequenced sample: naive CXCR3- CD8+ T cells from blood. Noted subset: CD45RO-CCR7+CD27+CD95- naive CD8+ T cells lacking CXCR3 (TNR3-). The receptors come from a human donor in good health. Some clones in this sample may be carry-over from other donors' samples.

The chain is built from TRBV9 and TRBJ2-7; the TCRdb call, TRBD1, lacks DNA for checking. Germline V gene sequence: CDR1 SGDLS, CDR2 YYNGEE. This CDR3 has 14 amino acids. CDR3 protein: CASSVGGSSYEQYF.

The chain uses TRBV6-5 and TRBJ2-7; TCRdb returns TRBD1, unconfirmable since there is no DNA. The V gene's germline CDR1 is MNHEY and CDR2 SVGAGI. The CDR3 covers 15 residues. The CDR3: CASSYSMGTAYEQYF.

The V call is TRBV7-6, the J call TRBJ2-2. This CDR3 contains 16 residues. Per the germline V gene, CDR1 is SGHVS and CDR2 is FNYEAQ. CDR3: CASSLGLADNTGELFF.

The chain combines TRBV5-1 with TRBJ2-7. The germline V gene encodes CDR1 SGHRS and CDR2 YFSETQ. This CDR3 contains 14 residues. This CDR3 reads CASSLGVNSYEQYF.

The CDR3 sequence: CASSLDGIFYGYTF. The chain carries TRBV12-3 or TRBV12-4 and TRBJ1-2. The CDR3 runs 14 residues.

The V gene is TRBV5-5, the J gene TRBJ2-7; without DNA, the TCRdb call of TRBD1 cannot be checked. Germline lookup yields CDR1 SGHKS and CDR2 YYEKEE (reference sequence). This CDR3 has 14 residues. This CDR3 reads CASSTRDSSYEQYF.

The chain employs TRBV9 and TRBJ1-1. The germline V gene has CDR1 SGDLS and CDR2 YYNGEE. The CDR3 has 15 amino acids. The chain's CDR3 is CASSVERRGITEAFF.

The chain has TRBV27 and TRBJ2-7; there is no DNA to check the TCRdb D call of TRBD2. The CDR3 covers 15 residues. CDR1 is MNHEY, CDR2 SMNVEV, per germline (reference sequence). This chain's CDR3 is CASRVAGGLSYEQYF.

CDR3 loop: CASSLGEANTEAFF. The gene calls are TRBV27 and TRBJ1-1; TCRdb's D call, TRBD1, is unchecked because there is no DNA. From germline, CDR1 is MNHEY and CDR2 SMNVEV (reference sequence). The CDR3 extends over 14 amino acids.

This chain joins TRBV12-3 or TRBV12-4 and TRBJ2-7; TCRdb's assignment of TRBD1 cannot be checked, as there is no DNA. The CDR3 sequence is 14 residues long. CDR3: CASSQTGPVYEQYF.

This chain links TRBV20-1 with TRBJ2-1; TCRdb's D call of TRBD2 is untestable without DNA. In germline, CDR1 is DFQATT, CDR2 SNEGSKA (reference sequence). The CDR3 totals 16 residues. The CDR3 spells CSAREGSGRDNNEQFF.

The CDR3 region is CASSPGLAGMIYEQYF. The rearrangement joins TRBV7-2 to TRBJ2-7; there is no DNA to check the TCRdb D call of TRBD2. The CDR3 extends over 16 amino acids. Germline CDR1 reads SGHTA; CDR2 reads FQGNSA. The full variable domain, with the rest looked up from reference TRBV7-2 and TRBJ2-7, is GAGVSQSPSNKVTEKGKDVELRCDPISGHTALYWYRQSLGQGLEFLIYFQGNSAPDKSGLPSDRFSAERTGGSVSTLTIQRTQQEDSAVYLCASSPGLAGMIYEQYFGPGTRLTVT.

This chain joins TRBV6-4 and TRBJ2-7; no DNA is available, so the TRBD2 call from TCRdb remains unchecked. Germline lookup yields CDR1 MRHNA and CDR2 SNTAGT. The CDR3 spans 14 residues. The CDR3 loop reads CASSEKAENNEQFF.

The chain is built from TRBV3-1 and TRBJ2-1; TCRdb picks TRBD2, but there is no DNA to check that call. The CDR3 sequence is 19 residues long. Germline CDR1 reads LGHDT; CDR2 reads YNNKEL (reference sequence). The CDR3 reads CASRQEPSGRNKSYNEQFF.

The gene calls are TRBV7-8 and TRBJ1-1. Germline V CDR1 and CDR2: SGHVS, FQNEAQ. The CDR3 is 14 amino acids. The CDR3 is CASSAAGRDTEAFF.

The J gene is TRBJ1-5, the V gene TRBV14; TCRdb outputs TRBD1, but without DNA this stays unchecked. CDR3 length: 15 residues. Germline CDR1 SGHDN, CDR2 FVKESK. The CDR3 reads CASSQGTGVGQPQHF.

This sequence joins TRBV29-1 and TRBJ2-1; TCRdb's D call, TRBD2, is unchecked because there is no DNA. From germline, CDR1 is SQVTM and CDR2 ANQGSEA. The CDR3 runs 14 residues. The CDR3: CSASSGRRYNEQFF.

The CDR3 sequence is CASSPVGAENGYTF. This rearrangement joins TRBV7-8 to TRBJ1-2; there is no DNA to check the TCRdb D call of TRBD1. The V gene's germline CDR1 is SGHVS and CDR2 FQNEAQ. The CDR3 has 14 amino acids.

This chain connects TRBV5-4 to TRBJ2-4; TCRdb's D call of TRBD1 is untestable without DNA. Germline V gives CDR1 SGHNT, CDR2 YYREEE (reference sequence). CDR3 length equals 16 residues. The CDR3 spells CASSTTNTGRKNIQYF.

This chain joins TRBV11-1 and TRBJ2-1; the D call of TRBD2 rests on TCRdb alone, since no DNA is present to check it. Germline CDR1 is SGHAT and CDR2 is FQDESV (reference sequence). The CDR3 covers 14 residues. CDR3: CASSLSSEYNEQFF.

V usage is TRBV7-9 and J usage is TRBJ2-1; TCRdb's assignment of TRBD1 cannot be checked, as there is no DNA. The CDR3 contains 15 residues. Germline loops: CDR1 SEHNR, CDR2 FQNEAQ (reference sequence). The CDR3 spells CASSLGPTGYNEQFF.

This rearrangement joins TRBV13 to TRBJ2-1; TCRdb names TRBD2, which stays unverified in the absence of DNA. The CDR3 has 15 residues. Germline V gene sequence: CDR1 PRHDT, CDR2 FYEKMQ (reference sequence). The CDR3 spells CASNLAASGSNEQFF.

The chain is built from TRBV5-1 and TRBJ2-3. The CDR3 is made up of 14 amino acids. Germline V gene data show CDR1 as SGHRS and CDR2 as YFSETQ. The CDR3 loop is CASSWDGSTDTQYF.

J is TRBJ2-7 and V is TRBV5-1. The CDR3 has 15 amino acids. Germline V gives CDR1 SGHRS, CDR2 YFSETQ. The CDR3 protein is CASSLAGLGIHEQYF.

The chain couples TRBV2 to TRBJ2-7. There are 14 residues in the CDR3. Germline V gene lookup returns CDR1 SNHLY and CDR2 FYNNEI. The CDR3 reads CASSEANPLREQYF.

The chain links TRBV4-1 to TRBJ2-1. The CDR3 extends over 15 amino acids. CDR1 is MGHRA, CDR2 YSYEKL, per germline. Here the CDR3 reads CASSQIGASGNEQFF.

J is TRBJ2-7 and V is TRBV29-1; checking the TCRdb D call of TRBD1 is not possible without DNA. There are 12 residues in the CDR3. In germline, CDR1 is SQVTM, CDR2 ANQGSEA. CDR3 amino acids: CSAYRGDYEQYF.

This sequence joins TRBV6-5 and TRBJ2-7; TCRdb outputs TRBD2, but without DNA this stays unchecked. Germline loops: CDR1 MNHEY, CDR2 SVGAGI. This CDR3 has 19 amino acids. The CDR3 loop is CASSYSGSSGGGLSYEQYF.

The chain has TRBV19 and TRBJ2-7; without DNA, the TCRdb call of TRBD1 cannot be checked. The CDR3 is made up of 13 amino acids. Per the germline V gene, CDR1 is LNHDA and CDR2 is SQIVND (reference sequence). The CDR3 spells CASTGTGAVEQYF.

The CDR3 region is CASSPGQGEPNTGELFF. The chain links TRBV18 to TRBJ2-2; TCRdb reports TRBD1, a call that lacks DNA to check it against. From germline, CDR1 is KGHSH and CDR2 LQKENI. This CDR3 region has 17 residues.